The next 6 T cell receptor beta chains were all read from a single sample in a study of blood T cell repertoires in COVID-19. Generated by immunoSEQ multiplex PCR, the TCRdb table keeps only in-frame clones and is missing some. The sample has a few hundred thousand clones, approximately 87% seen once. The specimen was peripheral blood. The receptors were gathered from a woman aged 50 to 60 who had recovered from COVID-19.

The chain recombines TRBV12-3 or TRBV12-4 with TRBJ1-1; D is unclear. There are 12 residues in the CDR3. V was clipped by 6 bases and J by 2 bases, with 7 bases between them. The CDR3 spells CASSPRNTEAFF. The DNA of the CDR3 is TGTGCCAGCAGCCCTCGTAACACTGAAGCTTTCTTT.

This chain links TRBV2 with TRBJ2-5; tentatively, D is TRBD2 (5 bases). Looked up from germline, CDR1 is SNHLY and CDR2 is FYNNEI. The CDR3 is 13 amino acids. Trimming removed 7 bases from V and 5 bases from J, with 14 bases in between. The CDR3 protein is CASKLLPGETQYF. CDR3 nucleotides: TGTGCCAGCAAACTACTCCCGGGGGAGACCCAGTACTTC.

The chain is built from TRBV4-3 and TRBJ1-6, with D unresolved. Trimming shortened V by 0 bases and J by 10 bases, and 7 bases separated the two germline ends. The CDR3 runs 13 residues. Germline V gene lookup returns CDR1 LGHNA and CDR2 YSLEER. The CDR3 spells CASSQDSQSPLHF. DNA for the CDR3: TGCGCCAGCAGCCAAGATTCACAATCACCCCTCCACTTT.

This clone was found once. The chain couples TRBV19 to TRBJ1-6; 7 bases match TRBD1. Germline V CDR1 and CDR2: LNHDA, SQIVND (reference sequence). The J segment lost 11 bases and the V segment lost 2 bases, leaving 3 bases of the junction unmatched. CDR3 length: 13 residues. For the CDR3, the DNA is TGTGCCAGTAGTATAACAGGGGTGCCACCCCTCCACTTT. As protein: CASSITGVPPLHF.

The chain has TRBV30 and TRBJ1-1; D is undetermined. V was shortened by 3 bases and J by 3 bases, with 8 bases between the two germline ends. This CDR3 contains 12 residues. In germline, CDR1 is GTSNPN, CDR2 SVGIG (reference sequence). CDR3 in amino acids: CAWSVSDTEAFF. The CDR3 DNA reads as TGTGCCTGGAGCGTAAGCGACACTGAAGCTTTCTTT.

The chain uses TRBV13 and TRBJ1-4; D is unresolved. Per the germline V gene, CDR1 is PRHDT and CDR2 is FYEKMQ (reference sequence). There are 15 residues in the CDR3. Trimming cost V 5 bases and J 7 bases, with 17 bases left between them. The CDR3 nucleotides read TGTGCCAGCAGCCGCGGGGTCGGCGGCGGTGAAAAACTGTTTTTT. This gives the protein CASSRGVGGGEKLFF.